The 2 T cell receptor beta chains below were found in one sample sequenced in a study of T cell responses to AZD1222 COVID-19 vaccine. Libraries were prepared by immunoSEQ multiplex PCR; TCRdb keeps only in-frame clonotypes and omits some of them. The sample carries 100,000 or so clones, around nine tenths recorded once. The specimen was peripheral blood, collected on day 0 of AZD1222 vaccination. Receptors were obtained from an adult in good health.

This chain links TRBV2 with TRBJ1-2; D is unclear. Trimming stripped 5 bases from V and 2 bases from J, with 15 bases between. The CDR3 consists of 15 residues. The germline CDR1 and CDR2 sequences are SNHLY and FYNNEI. For the CDR3, the DNA is TGTGCCAGCAGTCGGGAGAACACGGGGAACTATGGCTACACCTTC. Its translation: CASSRENTGNYGYTF.

The CDR3: CASRGRNSPLHF. In DNA form, the CDR3 reads TGTGCCAGCAGGGGCAGGAATTCACCCCTCCACTTT. The chain carries TRBV7-2 and TRBJ1-6; no clear D. With 6 bases removed from V and 7 bases from J, the gap between germline ends came to 7 bases. The germline V gene encodes CDR1 SGHTA and CDR2 FQGNSA. The length of the CDR3 is 12 residues.